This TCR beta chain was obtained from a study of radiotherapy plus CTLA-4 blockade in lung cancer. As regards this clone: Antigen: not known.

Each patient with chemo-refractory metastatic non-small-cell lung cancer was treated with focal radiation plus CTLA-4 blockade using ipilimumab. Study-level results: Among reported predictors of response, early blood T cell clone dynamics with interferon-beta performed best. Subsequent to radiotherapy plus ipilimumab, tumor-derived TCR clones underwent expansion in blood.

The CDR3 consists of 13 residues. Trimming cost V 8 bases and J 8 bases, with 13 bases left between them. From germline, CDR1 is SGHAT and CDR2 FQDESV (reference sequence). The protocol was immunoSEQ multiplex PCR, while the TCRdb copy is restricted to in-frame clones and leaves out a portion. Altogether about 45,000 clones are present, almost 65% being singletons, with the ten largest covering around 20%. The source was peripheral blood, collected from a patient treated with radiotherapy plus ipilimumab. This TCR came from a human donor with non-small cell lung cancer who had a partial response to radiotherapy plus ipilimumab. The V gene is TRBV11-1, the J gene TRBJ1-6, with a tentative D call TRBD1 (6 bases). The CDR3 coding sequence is TGTGCCAGCGGGAGCCAGGGGTATTCACCCCTCCACTTT. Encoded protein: CASGSQGYSPLHF.